This T cell receptor (beta chain) derives from a study of T-cell reconstitution after alpha-beta-depleted transplantation in children. This CDR3 has 15 amino acids. The germline V gene has CDR1 MDHEN and CDR2 SYDVKM. V was pared by 7 bases and J by 8 bases, with 21 bases between. Researchers prepared the TCRbeta library using unique molecular identifiers, the study reports. TCRdb itself ran the PCR reads through MiXCR, one entry per CDR3 protein. The table records 640,000 or so distinct CDR3 sequences, roughly 15% of them present only once. The V and J genes are TRBV28 and TRBJ2-4; D may be TRBD1 or TRBD2 (5 bases each). The receptor was isolated from a human donor who donated a stem cell graft to a child with acute myeloid leukemia. This sample comprised PBMCs from the stem cell graft donor, obtained from the stem cell graft. The CDR3 DNA reads as TGTGCCAGCACCAGTGGGGGATTGGTGGGGGACATTCAGTACTTC. Encoded protein: CASTSGGLVGDIQYF.